This paragraph reports one TCR beta chain. Under the authors' procedure: Reference gene primers were amplified, and this amplification served to estimate nucleated cell counts. Data came from immunoSEQ multiplex PCR; TCRdb stores just in-frame clones and leaves some out. D and trimming were read from the DNA, whereas the V and J calls and clone size are those reported in that table. This table holds some 130,000 clones, around 88% found once. These data originate in a study of blood T cell repertoires in COVID-19. Study background: Italy, Spain and the United States were the sources of the convalescent and acute COVID-19 samples.

This CDR3 has 14 residues. Trimming took 2 bases from V and 1 from J, leaving 8 bases between them. The germline V gene has CDR1 MNHEY and CDR2 SVGAGI. This chain connects TRBV6-5 to TRBJ2-5; D ambiguous. The receptor was derived from a man in his fifties with active or convalescent COVID-19. Sequenced: peripheral blood. CDR3 nucleotides: TGTGCCAGCAGTTACGGGCAGCTCCAAGAGACCCAGTACTTC. Its translation: CASSYGQLQETQYF.